This is a list of T cell receptor beta chains from one sample in a study of cytomegalovirus exposure and HLA in healthy donors. Only in-frame clones appear in the TCRdb table, and some are missing; sequencing was by immunoSEQ multiplex PCR. Of tens of thousands of clones detected, about 87% appear once; the ten largest clones hold 3% to 4.5%. Sample: PBMCs. These receptors originate from a woman aged 18-35 years in good health and CMV-seropositive. Both conserved end residues are part of each CDR3. D genes are given only for firm matches. A row's size may be missing; if present it is once, few, many or a size class.

V: TRBV4-1; J: TRBJ2-1; D: TRBD2; size: -; CDR3: CASSHLAGGPSDNEQFF; DNA: TGCGCCAGCAGCCATCTAGCGGGAGGGCCATCGGACAATGAGCAGTTCTTC
V: TRBV19; J: TRBJ1-5; D: -; size: -; CDR3: CASSISVSRESNQPQHF; DNA: TGTGCCAGTAGTATCTCCGTGAGCCGGGAAAGCAATCAGCCCCAGCATTTT
V: TRBV4-2; J: TRBJ2-1; D: TRBD1; size: once; CDR3: CASSQERLAGQGNNEQFF; DNA: TGTGCCAGCAGCCAAGAGAGGTTGGCAGGACAGGGTAACAATGAGCAGTTCTTC
V: TRBV27; J: TRBJ1-6; D: TRBD1; size: once; CDR3: CASSWTGPSSPLHF; DNA: TGTGCCAGCAGTTGGACAGGACCATCCTCACCCCTCCACTTT
V: TRBV6-1; J: TRBJ1-5; D: TRBD1; size: once; CDR3: CASSLTGFQPQHF; DNA: TGTGCCAGCAGTTTGACAGGGTTTCAGCCCCAGCATTTT
V: TRBV6-1; J: TRBJ2-7; D: TRBD2; size: -; CDR3: CASTSGTHEQYF; DNA: TGTGCCAGCACTAGCGGGACCCACGAGCAGTACTTC
V: TRBV28; J: TRBJ1-2; D: TRBD1; size: -; CDR3: CATRQGADYGYTF; DNA: TGTGCCACCAGACAGGGGGCGGATTATGGCTACACCTTC
V: TRBV20-1; J: TRBJ2-7; D: -; size: -; CDR3: CSARVNYEQYF; DNA: TGCAGTGCTAGAGTCAACTACGAGCAGTACTTC
V: TRBV5-4; J: TRBJ1-2; D: -; size: -; CDR3: CASSPTGLYGYTF; DNA: TGTGCCAGCAGCCCCACAGGGTTGTATGGCTACACCTTC
V: TRBV9; J: TRBJ1-2; D: TRBD1; size: -; CDR3: CASSVAGTGGVYGYTF; DNA: TGTGCCAGCAGCGTAGCCGGGACAGGGGGCGTCTATGGCTACACCTTC
V: TRBV15; J: TRBJ2-5; D: TRBD1; size: -; CDR3: CATSRITGDETQYF; DNA: TGTGCCACCAGCAGAATTACAGGGGACGAGACCCAGTACTTC
V: TRBV9; J: TRBJ2-1; D: TRBD2; size: -; CDR3: CASSVGGASGDNEQFF; DNA: TGTGCCAGCAGCGTAGGCGGGGCTAGCGGGGACAATGAGCAGTTCTTC
V: TRBV2; J: TRBJ2-3; D: TRBD1; size: once; CDR3: CASRGQGAFTDTQYF; DNA: TGTGCCAGCAGAGGACAGGGGGCATTCACAGATACGCAGTATTTT
V: TRBV4-1; J: TRBJ2-2; D: -; size: -; CDR3: CASSQSKTLNTGELFF; DNA: TGCGCCAGCAGCCAAAGTAAGACTCTGAACACCGGGGAGCTGTTTTTT
V: TRBV6-1; J: TRBJ1-1; D: TRBD1; size: -; CDR3: CASSQTGENTEAFF; DNA: TGTGCCAGCAGTCAGACAGGGGAGAACACTGAAGCTTTCTTT
V: TRBV7-2; J: TRBJ2-1; D: -; size: -; CDR3: CASSSVEQFF; DNA: TGTGCCAGCAGCTCTGTGGAGCAGTTCTTC
V: TRBV4-3; J: TRBJ2-2; D: TRBD2; size: -; CDR3: CASSQTRMAGGPTGELFF; DNA: TGCGCCAGCAGCCAAACTCGAATGGCGGGGGGGCCCACCGGGGAGCTGTTTTTT
V: TRBV11-1; J: TRBJ2-1; D: TRBD2; size: -; CDR3: CASSLDSLAGRNEQFF; DNA: TGTGCCAGCAGCTTAGATTCCCTAGCGGGGAGGAATGAGCAGTTCTTC
V: TRBV28; J: TRBJ2-2; D: TRBD2; size: -; CDR3: CASSLFTSGVAGELFF; DNA: TGTGCCAGCAGTTTATTTACTAGCGGGGTAGCCGGGGAGCTGTTTTTT
V: TRBV11-2; J: TRBJ2-1; D: TRBD2; size: -; CDR3: CASSQYGVAGIGNEQFF; DNA: TGTGCCAGCAGCCAATATGGTGTAGCGGGAATCGGCAATGAGCAGTTCTTC
V: TRBV30; J: TRBJ2-2; D: -; size: -; CDR3: CAWSVLGLDTGELFF; DNA: TGTGCCTGGAGTGTATTGGGACTGGACACCGGGGAGCTGTTTTTT
V: TRBV2; J: TRBJ2-5; D: TRBD2; size: -; CDR3: CASRRTSAQETQYF; DNA: TGTGCCAGCAGGCGTACTAGCGCCCAAGAGACCCAGTACTTC
V: TRBV4-1; J: TRBJ2-5; D: TRBD2; size: -; CDR3: CASSQPGAGGETQYF; DNA: TGCGCCAGCAGCCAACCCGGGGCGGGAGGAGAGACCCAGTACTTC
V: TRBV18; J: TRBJ1-1; D: TRBD1; size: -; CDR3: CASSPEQGADTEAFF; DNA: TGTGCCAGCTCACCGGAACAGGGGGCGGACACTGAAGCTTTCTTT
V: TRBV6-1; J: TRBJ1-1; D: -; size: once; CDR3: CASLDGAGEIEAFF; DNA: TGTGCCAGCCTCGACGGGGCAGGGGAAATTGAAGCTTTCTTT
V: TRBV27; J: TRBJ1-6; D: TRBD1; size: -; CDR3: CASRVPGQINSPLHF; DNA: TGTGCCAGCAGGGTTCCGGGACAGATTAATTCACCCCTCCACTTT
V: TRBV15; J: TRBJ1-4; D: -; size: -; CDR3: CATSRVQEPREKLFF; DNA: TGTGCCACCAGCAGAGTACAGGAGCCGAGGGAAAAACTGTTTTTT
V: TRBV27; J: TRBJ2-3; D: -; size: -; CDR3: CASSLSGSKAATQYF; DNA: TGTGCCAGCAGTTTGTCGGGATCAAAAGCAGCTACGCAGTATTTT
V: TRBV7-2; J: TRBJ2-2; D: -; size: -; CDR3: CASSPQVHPTPGELFF; DNA: TGTGCCAGCAGCCCCCAGGTCCACCCTACGCCCGGGGAGCTGTTTTTT
V: TRBV4-1; J: TRBJ2-7; D: TRBD1; size: -; CDR3: CASSQVTGGPTSYEQYF; DNA: TGCGCCAGCAGCCAAGTGACAGGGGGCCCGACCTCCTACGAGCAGTACTTC
V: TRBV7-8; J: TRBJ2-1; D: -; size: -; CDR3: CASSFRRDALGDEQFF; DNA: TGTGCCAGCAGCTTTCGGCGGGACGCGCTTGGGGATGAGCAGTTCTTC
V: TRBV9; J: TRBJ1-2; D: -; size: -; CDR3: CASSVGWAEHGYTF; DNA: TGTGCCAGCAGCGTAGGGTGGGCAGAGCATGGCTACACCTTC
V: TRBV19; J: TRBJ2-7; D: TRBD2; size: -; CDR3: CASSSRTSPYEQYF; DNA: TGTGCCAGTAGTAGCCGGACTAGCCCCTACGAGCAGTACTTC
V: TRBV7-9; J: TRBJ1-1; D: TRBD1; size: -; CDR3: CASSLGGRGLTEAFF; DNA: TGTGCCAGCAGCTTAGGGGGAAGGGGGCTCACTGAAGCTTTCTTT
V: TRBV7-8; J: TRBJ2-1; D: TRBD2; size: -; CDR3: CASMRGGYNEQFF; DNA: TGTGCCAGCATGCGGGGGGGCTACAATGAGCAGTTCTTC
V: TRBV14; J: TRBJ2-5; D: TRBD1; size: -; CDR3: CASSQGQVQGETQYF; DNA: TGTGCCAGCAGCCAGGGACAGGTTCAAGGAGAGACCCAGTACTTC
V: TRBV7-8; J: TRBJ2-7; D: TRBD2; size: -; CDR3: CASSQNLQGASGSLYEQYF; DNA: TGTGCCAGCAGCCAGAACCTTCAGGGGGCTAGCGGGAGTCTGTACGAGCAGTACTTC
V: TRBV5-4; J: TRBJ2-3; D: TRBD1; size: -; CDR3: CASSSGTVITDTQYF; DNA: TGTGCCAGCAGCTCGGGGACAGTTATCACAGATACGCAGTATTTT
V: TRBV30; J: TRBJ1-3; D: -; size: -; CDR3: CAWSVLHSGNTIYF; DNA: TGTGCCTGGAGTGTACTCCACTCTGGAAACACCATATATTTT
V: TRBV7-6; J: TRBJ2-2; D: TRBD1; size: -; CDR3: CASSPGTGATGELFF; DNA: TGTGCCAGCAGCCCCGGGACAGGGGCCACCGGGGAGCTGTTTTTT
V: TRBV4-2; J: TRBJ1-1; D: -; size: few; CDR3: CASSQVGVDSNTEAFF; DNA: TGTGCCAGCAGCCAAGTTGGGGTAGACAGCAACACTGAAGCTTTCTTT
V: TRBV6-1; J: TRBJ2-5; D: -; size: -; CDR3: CASSESWQGRYQETQYF; DNA: TGTGCCAGCAGTGAGAGTTGGCAGGGAAGGTACCAAGAGACCCAGTACTTC
V: TRBV6-5; J: TRBJ2-3; D: TRBD2; size: -; CDR3: CASSYLASGAVTQYF; DNA: TGTGCCAGCAGTTACTTGGCTAGCGGGGCCGTTACGCAGTATTTT
V: TRBV5-4; J: TRBJ2-1; D: TRBD1; size: -; CDR3: CASSTPGQGVNEQFF; DNA: TGTGCCAGCAGCACCCCGGGACAGGGAGTAAATGAGCAGTTCTTC
V: TRBV7-6; J: TRBJ2-3; D: -; size: -; CDR3: CASSPDQRSRTDTQYF; DNA: TGTGCCAGCAGCCCGGACCAGCGGAGCCGCACAGATACGCAGTATTTT
V: TRBV25-1; J: TRBJ2-1; D: TRBD2; size: -; CDR3: CASSRGESYNEQFF; DNA: TGTGCCAGCTCCCGGGGGGAGAGTTACAATGAGCAGTTCTTC
V: TRBV7-8; J: TRBJ1-5; D: TRBD1; size: -; CDR3: CASSPYTGGVSQPQHF; DNA: TGTGCCAGCAGCCCGTACACAGGGGGCGTAAGTCAGCCCCAGCATTTT
V: TRBV30; J: TRBJ1-6; D: -; size: -; CDR3: CAWSVGGGNNSPLHF; DNA: TGTGCCTGGAGCGTCGGCGGGGGCAATAATTCACCCCTCCACTTT
V: TRBV6-1; J: TRBJ2-1; D: -; size: -; CDR3: CASRGVSYNEQFF; DNA: TGTGCCAGCCGCGGTGTTTCCTACAATGAGCAGTTCTTC
V: TRBV11-2; J: TRBJ2-1; D: TRBD1; size: -; CDR3: CASSSNRGRPNEQFF; DNA: TGTGCCAGCAGTTCCAACAGGGGGCGTCCGAATGAGCAGTTCTTC